These 17 T cell receptor beta chains came from one sample sequenced in a study of shared clonotypes between healthy human individuals. TCRdb's table, derived via immunoSEQ multiplex PCR, lists solely in-frame clones and lacks some. The sample holds around 510,000 clones, around 81% seen once. The sequenced material came from PBMCs. These receptor sequences come from a woman aged 40 to 55 in good health. Some clones in this sample may be carry-over from other donors' samples.

J is TRBJ1-1 and V is TRBV5-1; the D is unclear. The germline V gene encodes CDR1 SGHRS and CDR2 YFSETQ. Trimming shortened V by 7 bases and J by 1 base, and 8 bases separated the two germline ends. The length of the CDR3 is 12 residues. The CDR3 sequence: CASFDPNTEAFF. The CDR3 DNA is TGCGCCAGCTTCGACCCGAACACTGAAGCTTTCTTT.

Here the CDR3 DNA reads TGTGCCAGCTCAACGGACTATTCAACTAATGAAAAACTGTTTTTT. The encoded protein is CASSTDYSTNEKLFF. The V and J genes are TRBV18 and TRBJ1-4; unclear D gene. V lost 5 bases and J 0 bases, leaving 10 bases between the germline ends. The CDR3 runs 15 residues. Per the germline V gene, CDR1 is KGHSH and CDR2 is LQKENI.

The J gene is TRBJ2-7, the V gene TRBV29-1; D could derive from TRBD1 or TRBD2 (5 bases each). The CDR3 consists of 13 residues. Germline lookup yields CDR1 SQVTM and CDR2 ANQGSEA. Trimming stripped 3 bases from V and 0 bases from J, with 9 bases between. In DNA, the CDR3 is TGCAGCGTTGAGGCAGGGAGCTCCTACGAGCAGTACTTC. Its protein is CSVEAGSSYEQYF.

The genes are TRBV28 and TRBJ2-2; D is uncertain. Germline V gene lookup returns CDR1 MDHEN and CDR2 SYDVKM. There are 14 residues in the CDR3. Trimming cost V 7 bases and J 6 bases, with 15 bases left between them. For the CDR3, the DNA is TGTGCCAGCATCGCACAAAGTGGGGCCGGGGAGCTGTTTTTT. Translating gives CASIAQSGAGELFF.

The rearrangement links TRBV28 to TRBJ1-2; 7 bases are a match to TRBD1. Germline CDR1 and CDR2: MDHEN and SYDVKM. The CDR3 covers 14 residues. After removal of 6 bases from V and 4 bases from J, the junction contained 8 bases not matched to a gene. The CDR3 DNA follows: TGTGCCAGCAGCAAGACAGGGCCGTCCTATGGCTACACCTTC. Its protein product is CASSKTGPSYGYTF.

As DNA, the CDR3 is TGTGCCAGCAGCCCCCTTCAGGGAGGAGATACGCAGTATTTT. This gives the protein CASSPLQGGDTQYF. J is TRBJ2-3 and V is TRBV7-9, with D possibly being TRBD2 (6 bases). The length of the CDR3 is 14 residues. V shed 5 bases and J shed 5 bases, with 14 bases lying between them. From germline, CDR1 is SEHNR and CDR2 FQNEAQ (reference sequence).

This clone turned up a few times. The chain has TRBV30 and TRBJ2-7, with 8 bases aligning to TRBD1. Germline CDR1 and CDR2: GTSNPN and SVGIG (reference sequence). The CDR3 totals 14 residues. Germline trimming cut 1 base from V and 4 bases from J; bases unmatched to any gene: 6. DNA for the CDR3: TGTGCCTGGAGTGGAGGACAGGGAGGTTACGAGCAGTACTTC. This sequence encodes CAWSGGQGGYEQYF.

The V and J genes are TRBV18 and TRBJ2-7; no clear D. The germline V gene has CDR1 KGHSH and CDR2 LQKENI. Trimming left V 6 bases short and J 4 bases short, with 19 bases between. The CDR3 length is 15 residues. The DNA of the CDR3 is TGTGCCAGCTCGCCCCCTAAAGGGCCAGAATACGAGCAGTACTTC. Translating gives CASSPPKGPEYEQYF.

This clone has a single count. The rearrangement uses TRBV28 and TRBJ2-1, with 12 bases matching TRBD2. This CDR3 comprises 17 residues. The V gene end was trimmed by 8 bases and the J gene end by 2 bases; junction bases not matched to a gene: 10. Germline lookup yields CDR1 MDHEN and CDR2 SYDVKM. CDR3 DNA sequence: TGTGCCAGCGGCGGGCTAGCGGGAGGGCGCCCCTACAATGAGCAGTTCTTC. As protein: CASGGLAGGRPYNEQFF.

The chain links TRBV7-8 to TRBJ1-3; D gene ambiguous. The germline V gene has CDR1 SGHVS and CDR2 FQNEAQ. This CDR3 has 17 residues. With 5 bases removed from V and 1 base from J, the gap between germline ends came to 18 bases. The CDR3 region has the DNA TGTGCCAGCAGCCCCTCCCCGAGCGCGGGGTCTGGAAACACCATATATTTT. Translated: CASSPSPSAGSGNTIYF.

The chain recombines TRBV2 with TRBJ2-3; either TRBD1 or TRBD2 may fit D (5 bases each). Germline assignment: CDR1 SNHLY and CDR2 FYNNEI. This CDR3 region has 15 residues. V lost 4 bases to trimming and J lost 1 base, with 12 bases between them. The chain's CDR3 is CASSVRGVGTDTQYF. The CDR3 DNA sequence: TGTGCCAGCAGTGTACGAGGGGTGGGCACAGATACGCAGTATTTT. The full variable domain, its missing parts supplied by reference TRBV2 and TRBJ2-3, is EPEVTQTPSHQVTQMGQEVILRCVPISNHLYFYWYRQILGQKVEFLVSFYNNEISEKSEIFDDQFSVERPDGSNFTLKIRSTKLEDSAMYFCASSVRGVGTDTQYFGPGTRLTVL.

This clone was counted only a few times. This chain connects TRBV7-8 to TRBJ1-5; the D gene is possibly TRBD1 (6 bases). The germline V and J ends were trimmed by 5 bases and 6 bases, with 14 bases remaining between them. CDR1 is SGHVS, CDR2 FQNEAQ, per germline. The CDR3 is made up of 14 amino acids. This CDR3 reads CASSLEGGSQPQHF. CDR3 bases: TGTGCCAGCAGCCTAGAGGGGGGTAGTCAGCCCCAGCATTTT. The full variable domain, with the rest looked up from reference TRBV7-8 and TRBJ1-5, is GAGVSQSPRYKVAKRGQDVALRCDPISGHVSLFWYQQALGQGPEFLTYFQNEAQLDKSGLPSDRFFAERPEGSVSTLKIQRTQQEDSAVYLCASSLEGGSQPQHFGDGTRLSIL.

The chain combines TRBV5-1 with TRBJ2-7; possible D gene TRBD1, 6 bases. From germline, CDR1 is SGHRS and CDR2 YFSETQ. The CDR3 runs to 16 residues. Trimming pared 0 bases from V and 2 bases from J, leaving 15 bases between. This chain's CDR3 is CASSLASDRAAYEQYF. CDR3 nucleotides: TGCGCCAGCAGCTTGGCCTCGGACAGAGCAGCCTACGAGCAGTACTTC.

The rearrangement joins TRBV6-1 to TRBJ1-1; D is unresolved. This CDR3 comprises 13 residues. CDR1 is MNHNS and CDR2 is SASEGT in the germline V gene. The germline V and J ends were trimmed by 6 bases and 1 base, with 9 bases remaining between them. CDR3 sequence (DNA): TGTGCCAGCAGCTTTAACCCGAACACTGAAGCTTTCTTT. It is translated as CASSFNPNTEAFF.

The rearrangement uses TRBV4-2 and TRBJ2-2, with 12 bases matching TRBD2. V lost 4 bases, J lost 5 bases, and 8 bases stayed unmatched. The CDR3 runs 17 residues. The germline CDR1 and CDR2 sequences are LGHNA and YNFKEQ. CDR3 in DNA: TGTGCCAGCAGCCTGGCTAGCGGGAGGGCGGAAACCGGGGAGCTGTTTTTT. Translating it yields CASSLASGRAETGELFF.

The chain employs TRBV28 and TRBJ2-7; the D gene is possibly TRBD1 (6 bases). Trimming took off 3 bases at V and 5 bases at J, with 17 bases between the two ends. Germline CDR1 and CDR2: MDHEN and SYDVKM. CDR3 length equals 15 residues. The CDR3 reads CASSFRGSIVHEQYF. The CDR3 DNA is TGTGCCAGCAGTTTCAGGGGATCCATCGTCCACGAGCAGTACTTC.

The chain combines TRBV30 with TRBJ2-7; 9 bases fit TRBD1. The trim removed 5 bases at V and 3 bases at J, leaving 8 bases unmatched. Germline lookup yields CDR1 GTSNPN and CDR2 SVGIG (reference sequence). The length of the CDR3 is 14 residues. DNA for the CDR3: TGTGCCTGGTCCCGGGACAGGGTCGTCTACGAGCAGTACTTC. Protein product: CAWSRDRVVYEQYF.